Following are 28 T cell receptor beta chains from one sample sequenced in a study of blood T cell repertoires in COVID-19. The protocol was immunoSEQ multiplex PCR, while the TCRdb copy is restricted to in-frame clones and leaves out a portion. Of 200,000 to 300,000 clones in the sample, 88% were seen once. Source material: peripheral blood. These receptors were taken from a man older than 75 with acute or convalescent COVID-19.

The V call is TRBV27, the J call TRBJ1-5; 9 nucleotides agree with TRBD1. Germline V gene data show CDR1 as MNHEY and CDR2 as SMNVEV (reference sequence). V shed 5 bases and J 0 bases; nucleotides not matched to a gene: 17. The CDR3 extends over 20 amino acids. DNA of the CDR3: TGTGCCAGCAGTATAGGGCCCGGGACAGGGCCTGAAAATAGCAATCAGCCCCAGCATTTT. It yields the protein CASSIGPGTGPENSNQPQHF.

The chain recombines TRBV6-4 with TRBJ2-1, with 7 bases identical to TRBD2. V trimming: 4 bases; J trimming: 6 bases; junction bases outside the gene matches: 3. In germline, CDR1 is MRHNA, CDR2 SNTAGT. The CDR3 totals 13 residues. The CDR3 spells CASSVGLGNEQFF. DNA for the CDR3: TGTGCCAGCAGTGTCGGACTAGGCAATGAGCAGTTCTTC.

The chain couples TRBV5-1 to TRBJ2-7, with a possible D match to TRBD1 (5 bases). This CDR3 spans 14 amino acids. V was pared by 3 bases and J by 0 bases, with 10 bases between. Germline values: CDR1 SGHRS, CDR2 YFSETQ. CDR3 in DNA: TGCGCCAGCAGCTCCTGGGGCAGCTCCTACGAGCAGTACTTC. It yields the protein CASSSWGSSYEQYF. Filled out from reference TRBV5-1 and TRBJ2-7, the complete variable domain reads KAGVTQTPRYLIKTRGQQVTLSCSPISGHRSVSWYQQTPGQGLQFLFEYFSETQRNKGNFPGRFSGRQFSNSRSEMNVSTLELGDSALYLCASSSWGSSYEQYFGPGTRLTVT.

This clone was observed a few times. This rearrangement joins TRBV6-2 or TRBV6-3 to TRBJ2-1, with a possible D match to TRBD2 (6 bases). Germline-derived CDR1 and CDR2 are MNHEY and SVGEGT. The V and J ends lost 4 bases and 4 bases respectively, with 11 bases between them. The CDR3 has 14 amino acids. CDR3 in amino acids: CASSSGGVYNEQFF. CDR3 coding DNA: TGTGCCAGCAGTTCAGGCGGGGTTTACAATGAGCAGTTCTTC.

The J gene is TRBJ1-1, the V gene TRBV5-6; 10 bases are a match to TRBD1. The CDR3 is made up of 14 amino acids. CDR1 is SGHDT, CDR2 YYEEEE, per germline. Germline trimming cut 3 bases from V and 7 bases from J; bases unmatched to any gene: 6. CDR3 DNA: TGTGCCAGCAGCTCCCGGGACAGGGGAATTGAAGCTTTCTTT. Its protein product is CASSSRDRGIEAFF.

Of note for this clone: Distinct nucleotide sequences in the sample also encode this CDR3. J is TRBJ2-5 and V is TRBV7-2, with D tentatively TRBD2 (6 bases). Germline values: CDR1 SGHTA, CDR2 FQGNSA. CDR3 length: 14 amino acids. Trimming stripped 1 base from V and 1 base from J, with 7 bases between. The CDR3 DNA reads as TGTGCCAGCAGCTTAGGCGGGACCCAAGAGACCCAGTACTTC. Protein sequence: CASSLGGTQETQYF.

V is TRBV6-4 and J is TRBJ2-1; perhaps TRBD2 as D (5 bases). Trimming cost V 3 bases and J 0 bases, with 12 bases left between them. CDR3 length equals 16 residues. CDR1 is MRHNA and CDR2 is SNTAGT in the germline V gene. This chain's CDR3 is CASSDGLLSSYNEQFF. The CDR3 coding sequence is TGTGCCAGCAGTGATGGACTGCTTAGCTCCTACAATGAGCAGTTCTTC.

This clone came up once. The CDR3 is CASSGDAGPGYQPQHF. CDR3 coding DNA: TGTGCCAGCAGCGGAGACGCGGGGCCCGGTTATCAGCCCCAGCATTTT. The rearrangement uses TRBV7-2 and TRBJ1-5; possibly TRBD1 for D (5 bases). Trimming removed 5 bases at V and 5 bases at J, with 19 bases between. The CDR3 covers 16 residues. Looked up from germline, CDR1 is SGHTA and CDR2 is FQGNSA.

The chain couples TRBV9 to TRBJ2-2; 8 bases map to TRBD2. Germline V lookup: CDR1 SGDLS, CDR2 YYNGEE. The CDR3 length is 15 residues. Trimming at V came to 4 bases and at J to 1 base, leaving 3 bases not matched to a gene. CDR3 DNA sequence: TGTGCCAGCAGCCCGGGGGGGGTGAACACCGGGGAGCTGTTTTTT. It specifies CASSPGGVNTGELFF.

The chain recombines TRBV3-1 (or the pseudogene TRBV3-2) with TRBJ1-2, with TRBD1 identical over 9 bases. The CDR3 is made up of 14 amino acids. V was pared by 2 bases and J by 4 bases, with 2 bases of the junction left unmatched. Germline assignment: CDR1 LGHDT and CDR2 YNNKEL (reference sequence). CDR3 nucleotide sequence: TGTGCCAGCAGCCAAACAGGGGGCCGCTATGGCTACACCTTC. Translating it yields CASSQTGGRYGYTF.

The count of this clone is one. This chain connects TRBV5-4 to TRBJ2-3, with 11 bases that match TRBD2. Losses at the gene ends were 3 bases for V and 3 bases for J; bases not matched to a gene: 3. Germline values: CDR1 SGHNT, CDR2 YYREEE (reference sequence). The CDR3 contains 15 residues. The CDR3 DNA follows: TGTGCCAGCAGCTCTACTAGCGGGGGTACAGATACGCAGTATTTT. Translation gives CASSSTSGGTDTQYF.

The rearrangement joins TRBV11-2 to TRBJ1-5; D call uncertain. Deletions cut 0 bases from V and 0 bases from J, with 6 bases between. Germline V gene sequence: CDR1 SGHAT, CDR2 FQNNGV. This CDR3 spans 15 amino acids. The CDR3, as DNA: TGTGCCAGCAGCTTAGAGCGGGGTAGCAATCAGCCCCAGCATTTT. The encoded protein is CASSLERGSNQPQHF.

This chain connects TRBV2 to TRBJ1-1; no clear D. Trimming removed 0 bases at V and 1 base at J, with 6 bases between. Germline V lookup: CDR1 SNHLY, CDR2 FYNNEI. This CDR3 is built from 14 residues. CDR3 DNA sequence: TGTGCCAGCAGTGAAGCAGCGGCGAACACTGAAGCTTTCTTT. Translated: CASSEAAANTEAFF.

CDR3: CASSPLPVGGGDNQPQHF. In DNA form, the CDR3 reads TGTGCCAGCTCACCACTACCAGTTGGGGGGGGAGATAATCAGCCCCAGCATTTT. This sequence joins TRBV18 and TRBJ1-5; tentatively, D is TRBD1 (5 bases). The CDR3 spans 18 residues. CDR1 is KGHSH and CDR2 is LQKENI in the germline V gene. Trimming left V 1 base short and J 4 bases short, with 20 bases between.

The CDR3 is CASRSLGGGKYTDTQYF. For the CDR3, the DNA is TGTGCCAGCAGAAGTCTAGGGGGGGGGAAATACACAGATACGCAGTATTTT. The rearrangement uses TRBV7-2 and TRBJ2-3; D is perhaps TRBD2 (7 bases). In germline, CDR1 is SGHTA, CDR2 FQGNSA. There are 17 residues in the CDR3. The V end was cut by 6 bases, the J end by 2 bases, with 21 bases between.

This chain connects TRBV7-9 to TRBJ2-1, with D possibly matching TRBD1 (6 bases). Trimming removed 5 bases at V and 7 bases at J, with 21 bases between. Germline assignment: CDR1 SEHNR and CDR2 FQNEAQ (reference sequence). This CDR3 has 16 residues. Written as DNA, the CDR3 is TGTGCCAGCAGCCCTGGGACAAACGAACGTAGGAATGAGCAGTTCTTC. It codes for CASSPGTNERRNEQFF.

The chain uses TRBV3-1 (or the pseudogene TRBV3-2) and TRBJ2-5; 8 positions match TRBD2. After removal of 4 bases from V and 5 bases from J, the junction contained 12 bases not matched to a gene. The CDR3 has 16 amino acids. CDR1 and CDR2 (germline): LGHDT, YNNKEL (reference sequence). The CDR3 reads CASSLPSGGSRETQYF. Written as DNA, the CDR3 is TGTGCCAGCAGCCTACCCAGCGGGGGCTCTCGGGAGACCCAGTACTTC.

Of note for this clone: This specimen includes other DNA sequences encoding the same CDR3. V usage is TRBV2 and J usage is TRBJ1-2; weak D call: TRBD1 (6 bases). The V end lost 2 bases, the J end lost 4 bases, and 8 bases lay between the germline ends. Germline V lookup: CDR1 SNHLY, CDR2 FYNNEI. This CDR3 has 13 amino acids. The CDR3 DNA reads TGTGCCAGCAGTGAACAGGGGAGCTATGGCTACACCTTC. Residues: CASSEQGSYGYTF.

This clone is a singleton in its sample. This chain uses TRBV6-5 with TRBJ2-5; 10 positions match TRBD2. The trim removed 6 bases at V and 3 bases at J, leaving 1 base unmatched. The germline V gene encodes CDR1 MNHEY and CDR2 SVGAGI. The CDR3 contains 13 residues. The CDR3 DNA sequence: TGTGCCAGCAGGCTAGCGGGAGAAGAGACCCAGTACTTC. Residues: CASRLAGEETQYF.

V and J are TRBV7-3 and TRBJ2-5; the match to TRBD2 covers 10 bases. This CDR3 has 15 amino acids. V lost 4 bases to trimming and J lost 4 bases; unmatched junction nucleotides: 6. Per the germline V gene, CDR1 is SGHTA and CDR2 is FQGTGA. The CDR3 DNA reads TGTGCCAGCAGCTATCAAGCGGGGGGGTCAGAGACCCAGTACTTC. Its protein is CASSYQAGGSETQYF.

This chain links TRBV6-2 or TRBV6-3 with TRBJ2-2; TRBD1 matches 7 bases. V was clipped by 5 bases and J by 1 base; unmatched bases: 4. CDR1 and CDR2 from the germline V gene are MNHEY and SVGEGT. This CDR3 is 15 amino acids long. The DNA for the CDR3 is TGTGCCAGCAGTAGCCGGGACAGGAACACCGGGGAGCTGTTTTTT. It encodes CASSSRDRNTGELFF.

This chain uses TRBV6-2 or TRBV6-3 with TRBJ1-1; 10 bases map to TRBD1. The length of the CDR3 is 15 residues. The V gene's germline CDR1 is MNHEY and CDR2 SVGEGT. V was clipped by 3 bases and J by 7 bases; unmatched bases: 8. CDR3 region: CASSYSGTGEGEAFF. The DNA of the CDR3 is TGTGCCAGCAGTTATTCCGGGACAGGGGAGGGTGAAGCTTTCTTT.

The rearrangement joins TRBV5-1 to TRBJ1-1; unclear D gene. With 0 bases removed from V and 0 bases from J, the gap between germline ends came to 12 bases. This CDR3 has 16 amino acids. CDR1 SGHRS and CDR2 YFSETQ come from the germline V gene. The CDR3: CASSLASGSLNTEAFF. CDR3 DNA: TGCGCCAGCAGCTTGGCCTCTGGTAGCTTGAACACTGAAGCTTTCTTT. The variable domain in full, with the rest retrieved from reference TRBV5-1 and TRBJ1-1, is KAGVTQTPRYLIKTRGQQVTLSCSPISGHRSVSWYQQTPGQGLQFLFEYFSETQRNKGNFPGRFSGRQFSNSRSEMNVSTLELGDSALYLCASSLASGSLNTEAFFGQGTRLTVV.

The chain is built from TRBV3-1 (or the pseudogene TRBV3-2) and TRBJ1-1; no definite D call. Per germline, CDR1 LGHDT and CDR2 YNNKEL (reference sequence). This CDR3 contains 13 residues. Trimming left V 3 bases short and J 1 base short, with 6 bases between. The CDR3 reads CASSQPGNTEAFF. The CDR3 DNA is TGTGCCAGCAGCCAGCCCGGGAACACTGAAGCTTTCTTT.

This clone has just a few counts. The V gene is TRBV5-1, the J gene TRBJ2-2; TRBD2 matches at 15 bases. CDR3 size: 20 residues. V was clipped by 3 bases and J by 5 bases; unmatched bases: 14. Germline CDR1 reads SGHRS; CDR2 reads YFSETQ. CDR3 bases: TGCGCCAGCAGCTCCCCACCGGGACTAGCGGGAGGTTTTGTTACCGGGGAGCTGTTTTTT. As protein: CASSSPPGLAGGFVTGELFF.

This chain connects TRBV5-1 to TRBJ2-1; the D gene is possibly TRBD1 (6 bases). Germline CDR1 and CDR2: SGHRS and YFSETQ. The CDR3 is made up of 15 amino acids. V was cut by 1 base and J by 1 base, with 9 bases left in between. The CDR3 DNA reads TGCGCCAGCAGCTTGAAACAGGGTTCCTACAATGAGCAGTTCTTC. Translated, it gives CASSLKQGSYNEQFF.

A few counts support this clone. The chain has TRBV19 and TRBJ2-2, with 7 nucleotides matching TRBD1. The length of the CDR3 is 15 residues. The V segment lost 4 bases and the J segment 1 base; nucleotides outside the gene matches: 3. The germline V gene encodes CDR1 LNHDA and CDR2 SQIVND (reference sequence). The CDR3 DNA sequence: TGTGCCAGTAGTACGGACAGGCTGAACACCGGGGAGCTGTTTTTT. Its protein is CASSTDRLNTGELFF.

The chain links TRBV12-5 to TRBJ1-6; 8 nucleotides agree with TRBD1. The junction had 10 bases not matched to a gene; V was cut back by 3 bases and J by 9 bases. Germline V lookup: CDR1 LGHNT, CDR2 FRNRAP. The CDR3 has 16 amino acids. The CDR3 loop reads CASGFTGGERPSPLHF. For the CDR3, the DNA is TGTGCTAGTGGTTTTACAGGGGGAGAAAGGCCTTCACCCCTCCACTTT.